Shown below are 29 T cell receptor beta chains from a single sample sequenced in a study of T cell repertoires in cytomegalovirus infection. Their specific antigens are unknown. TCRdb reanalysed the reads using MiXCR and keeps one entry per CDR3 protein. The repertoire consists of a few hundred thousand distinct CDR3 sequences, with just under 40% occurring once and the leading ten covering 48%. Specimen: cultured PBMCs, collected from culture after CMV antigen stimulation. All receptors come from a human donor in good health (CMV status not recorded). Some clones in this sample may be carry-over from other donors' samples.

The gene calls are TRBV6-6 and TRBJ2-7, with D uncertain. This CDR3 contains 11 residues. The germline V gene has CDR1 MNHNY and CDR2 SVGAGI (reference sequence). Trimming shortened V by 2 bases and J by 6 bases, and 5 bases separated the two germline ends. The CDR3 loop is CASSYGIEQYF. Here the CDR3 DNA reads TGTGCCAGCAGTTACGGGATCGAGCAGTACTTC.

The sample holds a few counts of this clonotype. This CDR3 reads CASTFGDGELFF. The CDR3 bases are TGTGCCAGCACCTTCGGAGACGGGGAGCTGTTTTTT. The rearrangement uses TRBV7-9 and TRBJ2-2, with D hard to call. The germline V gene has CDR1 SEHNR and CDR2 FQNEAQ (reference sequence). The CDR3 loop spans 12 amino acids. V gave up 7 bases and J gave up 7 bases, with 10 bases separating them.

This clonotype was recorded a few times. CDR3 sequence reads: CASMDSGRLGNEQFF. As DNA, the CDR3 is TGTGCCAGTATGGATAGCGGGAGGTTGGGCAATGAGCAGTTCTTC. The rearrangement links TRBV19 to TRBJ2-1; 10 nucleotides agree with TRBD2. With V trimmed by 7 bases and J by 6 bases, 9 bases remained unmatched. Germline V gene sequence: CDR1 LNHDA, CDR2 SQIVND (reference sequence). The CDR3 is 15 residues long.

V and J are TRBV7-8 and TRBJ2-1; 10 bases map to TRBD1. The J segment lost 8 bases and the V segment lost 5 bases, leaving 9 bases of the junction unmatched. CDR1 is SGHVS and CDR2 is FQNEAQ in the germline V gene. The length of the CDR3 is 15 residues. CDR3 protein: CASSPRDRGSYEQFF. The CDR3, as DNA: TGTGCCAGCAGCCCCCGGGACAGGGGAAGCTATGAGCAGTTCTTC.

The chain carries TRBV6-6 and TRBJ2-5; D is possibly TRBD2 (5 bases). Trimming took 5 bases from V and 4 from J, leaving 26 bases between them. The CDR3 contains 18 residues. CDR1 and CDR2 (germline): MNHNY, SVGAGI (reference sequence). The CDR3 spells CASSPTPWTKRAGETQYF. For the CDR3, the DNA is TGTGCCAGCAGTCCGACCCCCTGGACCAAGAGGGCTGGAGAGACCCAGTACTTC.

J is TRBJ2-1 and V is TRBV6-1, with D uncertain. Trimming took 1 base from V and 5 from J, leaving 6 bases between them. Germline assignment: CDR1 MNHNS and CDR2 SASEGT. This CDR3 has 13 amino acids. This chain's CDR3 is CASSEVRDNEQFF. In DNA, the CDR3 is TGTGCCAGCAGTGAAGTTAGGGACAATGAGCAGTTCTTC.

The sample holds one count of this clonotype. The rearrangement uses TRBV12-3 or TRBV12-4 and TRBJ2-2; 7 bases match TRBD2. The CDR3 length is 17 residues. The V segment lost 6 bases and the J segment 6 bases; nucleotides outside the gene matches: 16. In DNA, the CDR3 is TGTGCCAGCAGCCCCCTAGGACTCGGGGGGTTTCCCGGGGAGCTGTTTTTT. Translation gives CASSPLGLGGFPGELFF.

This clonotype was recorded once. The V call is TRBV6-2 or TRBV6-3, the J call TRBJ2-6; tentatively, D is TRBD2 (6 bases). Germline V gene data show CDR1 as MNHEY and CDR2 as SVGEGT. V lost 0 bases and J 3 bases, leaving 21 bases between the germline ends. There are 20 residues in the CDR3. CDR3 loop: CASSYSGSGSSWGGANVLTF. The CDR3 DNA reads TGTGCCAGCAGTTACTCGGGTAGCGGCTCCTCCTGGGGTGGGGCCAACGTCCTGACTTTC.

V and J are TRBV7-2 and TRBJ1-1, with D possibly being TRBD1 (5 bases). From germline, CDR1 is SGHTA and CDR2 FQGNSA. Trimming removed 4 bases at V and 5 bases at J, with 11 bases between. The CDR3 contains 13 residues. CDR3 DNA: TGTGCCAGCAGCTACGGACACGGGACTGAAGCTTTCTTT. Translation gives CASSYGHGTEAFF.

V gene TRBV2 combines with J gene TRBJ2-5; 7 bases map to TRBD2. This CDR3 has 15 residues. Germline trimming cut 5 bases from V and 0 bases from J; bases unmatched to any gene: 6. The germline CDR1 and CDR2 sequences are SNHLY and FYNNEI. CDR3 sequence: CASSSYLADQETQYF. The DNA of the CDR3 is TGTGCCAGCAGTTCGTATCTAGCGGACCAAGAGACCCAGTACTTC.

This chain joins TRBV28 and TRBJ2-3; 9 bases are shared with TRBD1. This CDR3 is built from 15 residues. The V gene end was trimmed by 5 bases and the J gene end by 0 bases; junction bases not matched to a gene: 3. CDR1 MDHEN and CDR2 SYDVKM come from the germline V gene. This chain's CDR3 is CASSGTGFSTDTQYF. The DNA of the CDR3 is TGTGCCAGCAGTGGGACAGGGTTCAGCACAGATACGCAGTATTTT.

The rearrangement joins TRBV7-2 to TRBJ2-2; TRBD2 aligns across 10 bases. The germline V gene encodes CDR1 SGHTA and CDR2 FQGNSA. This CDR3 spans 15 amino acids. V gave up 5 bases and J gave up 6 bases; unmatched junction bases: 6. The chain's CDR3 is CASSGQRGGPGELFF. The CDR3 nucleotides read TGTGCCAGCAGCGGGCAGCGGGGGGGCCCCGGGGAGCTGTTTTTT.

This rearrangement joins TRBV20-1 to TRBJ2-5, with D tentatively TRBD1 (6 bases). V was trimmed by 2 bases and J by 5 bases, leaving 12 bases between them. The CDR3 runs to 13 residues. Germline-derived CDR1 and CDR2 are DFQATT and SNEGSKA (reference sequence). CDR3 bases: TGCAGTGCTAGATCGCCAGGGGAGGAGACCCAGTACTTC. As protein: CSARSPGEETQYF.

The table lists this clonotype with a count of one. The rearrangement links TRBV20-1 to TRBJ1-2; D is ambiguous. In germline, CDR1 is DFQATT, CDR2 SNEGSKA (reference sequence). The CDR3 consists of 14 residues. V lost 3 bases to trimming and J lost 8 bases, with 19 bases between them. The CDR3 region has the DNA TGCAGTGCTAGTTCGTCGCAGGATCTCTGGGGCTACACCTTC. It yields the protein CSASSSQDLWGYTF.

The V and J genes are TRBV7-9 and TRBJ2-1; 10 nucleotides match TRBD1. The CDR3 is 13 residues long. Germline V lookup: CDR1 SEHNR, CDR2 FQNEAQ (reference sequence). V trimming: 11 bases; J trimming: 9 bases; junction bases outside the gene matches: 10. The CDR3 nucleotides are TGTGCCCTTCTCGGGACAGGGGATGGTGAGCAGTTCTTC. This translates into CALLGTGDGEQFF.

In this sample, this clonotype turned up many times. The rearrangement joins TRBV7-2 to TRBJ2-3; tentatively, D is TRBD1 (6 bases). The CDR3 contains 16 residues. V lost 5 bases and J 1 base, leaving 16 bases between the germline ends. Germline CDR1 reads SGHTA; CDR2 reads FQGNSA. The CDR3 here is CASSIGVGARTDTQYF. In DNA form, the CDR3 reads TGTGCCAGCAGCATAGGGGTGGGGGCGCGCACAGATACGCAGTATTTT.

This clonotype occurred many times. The chain employs TRBV7-8 and TRBJ2-5; the D gene is possibly TRBD2 (6 bases). V lost 6 bases and J 7 bases, leaving 15 bases between the germline ends. Germline V CDR1 and CDR2: SGHVS, FQNEAQ. This CDR3 is 13 amino acids long. CDR3 loop: CASRSRGTRTQYF. The DNA for the CDR3 is TGTGCCAGCAGGTCCCGGGGGACCAGGACCCAGTACTTC. Full variable domain (remainder filled in from reference TRBV7-8 and TRBJ2-5): GAGVSQSPRYKVAKRGQDVALRCDPISGHVSLFWYQQALGQGPEFLTYFQNEAQLDKSGLPSDRFFAERPEGSVSTLKIQRTQQEDSAVYLCASRSRGTRTQYFGPGTRLLVL.

The chain recombines TRBV6-2 or TRBV6-3 with TRBJ2-5; 7 bases map to TRBD2. Germline V lookup: CDR1 MNHEY, CDR2 SVGEGT. J was trimmed by 4 bases and V by 5 bases; bases with no gene match: 7. This CDR3 is built from 14 residues. The CDR3 loop is CASSIRDYGETQYF. For the CDR3, the DNA is TGTGCCAGCAGTATTCGGGACTACGGAGAGACCCAGTACTTC.

The chain has TRBV9 and TRBJ2-1, with 9 bases matching TRBD2. After removal of 4 bases from V and 6 bases from J, the junction contained 11 bases not matched to a gene. Germline V CDR1 and CDR2: SGDLS, YYNGEE. This CDR3 is 16 amino acids long. The CDR3 region is CASSRTLAGWVNEQFF. CDR3 DNA: TGTGCCAGCAGCCGCACCCTAGCGGGGTGGGTCAATGAGCAGTTCTTC. The entire variable domain, with the rest obtained from reference TRBV9 and TRBJ2-1, is as follows: DSGVTQTPKHLITATGQRVTLRCSPRSGDLSVYWYQQSLDQGLQFLIQYYNGEERAKGNILERFSAQQFPDLHSELNLSSLELGDSALYFCASSRTLAGWVNEQFFGPGTRLTVL.

The V gene is TRBV7-2, the J gene TRBJ2-5, with 7 nucleotides matching TRBD1. CDR1 and CDR2 (germline): SGHTA, FQGNSA. CDR3 length: 17 amino acids. V shed 5 bases and J 7 bases; nucleotides not matched to a gene: 19. CDR3 amino acids: CASSQWGLWGPGGTQYF. DNA of the CDR3: TGTGCCAGCAGCCAGTGGGGGCTCTGGGGGCCAGGGGGGACCCAGTACTTC.

V gene TRBV20-1 combines with J gene TRBJ2-1; 9 positions agree with TRBD2. Trimming removed 3 bases from V and 10 bases from J; junction bases left unmatched: 13. Germline-derived CDR1 and CDR2 are DFQATT and SNEGSKA (reference sequence). The CDR3 spans 15 residues. CDR3 residues: CSARSGSGGPGEQFF. CDR3 bases: TGCAGTGCTAGGTCGGGAAGCGGGGGGCCGGGGGAGCAGTTCTTC.

The chain combines TRBV5-1 with TRBJ2-3; 7 bases align to TRBD1. The CDR3 extends over 14 amino acids. Trimming took 6 bases from V and 0 from J; bases not matched to a gene: 4. In germline, CDR1 is SGHRS, CDR2 YFSETQ. The CDR3 coding sequence is TGCGCCAGCACGGACAGGCCTAGCACAGATACGCAGTATTTT. Its translation is CASTDRPSTDTQYF.

The chain combines TRBV6-5 with TRBJ2-5; 7 nucleotides line up with TRBD1. This CDR3 is 15 amino acids long. Germline values: CDR1 MNHEY, CDR2 SVGAGI. V was clipped by 5 bases and J by 7 bases; unmatched bases: 13. Here the CDR3 reads CASSPSTGVKATQYF. The CDR3 DNA is TGTGCCAGCAGTCCGTCTACAGGGGTTAAGGCGACCCAGTACTTC.

This clonotype was seen more than once but under ten times. J is TRBJ2-7 and V is TRBV27; D call uncertain. The V and J ends lost 10 bases and 0 bases respectively, with 13 bases between them. CDR1 MNHEY and CDR2 SMNVEV come from the germline V gene (reference sequence). The CDR3 totals 13 residues. Here the CDR3 DNA reads TGTGCCACCAAGGGTTGGGCCTCCTACGAGCAGTACTTC. Translated: CATKGWASYEQYF.

J is TRBJ2-7 and V is TRBV11-2; 10 positions agree with TRBD1. The CDR3 totals 15 residues. Germline CDR1 SGHAT, CDR2 FQNNGV. The junction had 7 bases not matched to a gene; V was cut back by 4 bases and J by 4 bases. In DNA, the CDR3 is TGTGCCAGCAGCTCTGGACAGGGGGGTTGGTACGAGCAGTACTTC. Amino acids: CASSSGQGGWYEQYF.

This clonotype was observed once. V is TRBV7-2 and J is TRBJ2-7; 11 nucleotides agree with TRBD2. The germline V gene encodes CDR1 SGHTA and CDR2 FQGNSA. J lost 7 bases, V lost 0 bases, and 2 bases had no gene match. The length of the CDR3 is 14 residues. The CDR3 DNA is TGTGCCAGCAGCTTAGCCGGGACTAGCGGTGAGCAGTACTTC. It translates to CASSLAGTSGEQYF.

The chain employs TRBV20-1 and TRBJ2-1, with 8 bases fitting TRBD2. The CDR3 sequence is 16 residues long. V lost 0 bases, J lost 7 bases, and 11 bases stayed unmatched. The V gene's germline CDR1 is DFQATT and CDR2 SNEGSKA (reference sequence). The DNA for the CDR3 is TGCAGTGCTAGAGATCGCTTGAGCGGGAGTTATAATGAGCAGTTCTTC. This translates into CSARDRLSGSYNEQFF.

The chain couples TRBV5-1 to TRBJ2-5; D is undetermined. Looked up from germline, CDR1 is SGHRS and CDR2 is YFSETQ. V shed 0 bases and J shed 1 base, with 10 bases lying between them. The CDR3 extends over 15 amino acids. This CDR3 reads CASSLGLRAQETQYF. In DNA, the CDR3 is TGCGCCAGCAGCTTGGGTCTTAGGGCCCAAGAGACCCAGTACTTC. The entire variable domain, with the rest obtained from reference TRBV5-1 and TRBJ2-5, is as follows: KAGVTQTPRYLIKTRGQQVTLSCSPISGHRSVSWYQQTPGQGLQFLFEYFSETQRNKGNFPGRFSGRQFSNSRSEMNVSTLELGDSALYLCASSLGLRAQETQYFGPGTRLLVL.

In this sample, this clonotype turned up a few times. The chain recombines TRBV7-2 with TRBJ1-2; 8 bases are a match to TRBD1. The V gene end was trimmed by 4 bases and the J gene end by 6 bases; junction bases not matched to a gene: 4. In germline, CDR1 is SGHTA, CDR2 FQGNSA. The CDR3 length is 13 residues. The CDR3 nucleotides read TGTGCCAGCAGCTCCCAGGGGGCAGATGGCTACACCTTC. This translates into CASSSQGADGYTF.